This T cell receptor beta chain was sequenced for a study of a mutant IDH1 vaccine in newly diagnosed glioma. The CDR3 contains 14 residues. Trimming took 0 bases from V and 3 from J, leaving 9 bases between them. Germline CDR1 and CDR2: GTSNPN and SVGIG (reference sequence). On this clone: Its antigen is unknown.

Regarding time point: week 5, during vaccination. Each dose of the vaccine consisted of 300 ug of mutant IDH1 20-mer peptide, with topical imiquimod. The method was immunoSEQ multiplex PCR; TCRdb's version includes in-frame clones alone and lacks a portion of them. The sample consists of about 26,000 clones, 70% to 85% of them appearing once. This clonotype originated in a middle-aged man with glioma. Some clones in this sample may be carry-over from other donors' samples. V is TRBV30 and J is TRBJ1-5; D is unclear. Here the sequenced sample was PBMCs, taken from a glioma patient whose treatment included an IDH1 peptide vaccine. The CDR3 is CAWSVAALNQPQHF. The CDR3, as DNA: TGTGCCTGGAGTGTAGCGGCCCTCAATCAGCCCCAGCATTTT.